This T cell receptor beta chain derives from a study of blood T cells in healthy people across ages. Study-level results: Researchers judged that diversity estimates from one million T cells fell short of true values.

CDR3 size: 15 residues. Trimming removed 6 bases from V and 3 bases from J, with 18 bases in between. Per sample, at least 5.5 micrograms of total RNA were extracted. A J-beta primer mix and a sample-barcoded 5' primer were used in a second PCR of roughly 7 to 12 cycles. Each cDNA molecule, via a template-switch adaptor with 12 random nucleotides, was tagged. TCRdb re-derived calls from the 5' RACE reads in MiXCR, one entry per CDR3 protein. The sample lists about a million distinct CDR3 sequences, roughly 50% seen once, with 20% to 25% in the top ten. About this clonotype: Its specificity is not known.

The chain has TRBV12-3 or TRBV12-4 and TRBJ2-7; D might be TRBD1 (5 bases). The clonotype was recovered from a woman between 55 and 75 years old in good health. Sequencing was carried out using blood. The CDR3 coding sequence is TGTGCCAGCAGCGCCCAGCAGGGCCGAGTCTACGAGCAGTACTTC. Protein sequence: CASSAQQGRVYEQYF.